This is a list of T cell receptor beta chains from one sample in a study of cytomegalovirus exposure and HLA in healthy donors. Sequenced by immunoSEQ multiplex PCR; TCRdb stores in-frame clones only, minus some. The sample lists about 110,000 clones; around 72% were seen once. The specimen was PBMCs. These TCRs come from a woman aged 40-49 years in good health and CMV-seropositive. The CDR3 runs from the conserved cysteine through the conserved F or W. D genes are given only for firm matches. Not every row has a clone size; where given, it reads once, few, many or a size class.

-,TRBV11-1,-,TRBJ1-5,CASSFNGDQPQHF,TGTGCCAGCAGCTTTAACGGAGATCAGCCCCAGCATTTT
-,TRBV7-9,-,TRBJ1-6,CASSPRNDNSPLHF,TGTGCCAGCAGTCCTAGGAACGATAATTCACCCCTCCACTTT
-,TRBV27,-,TRBJ2-3,CASSLVGTHYTDTQYF,TGTGCCAGCAGTTTGGTAGGGACACACTACACAGATACGCAGTATTTT
-,TRBV27,-,TRBJ2-2,CASRDQGTTGELFF,TGTGCCAGCAGGGACCAGGGGACCACCGGGGAGCTGTTTTTT
-,TRBV18,TRBD1,TRBJ1-5,CASSGQPNQPQHF,TGTGCCAGCTCGGGACAGCCAAATCAGCCCCAGCATTTT
few,TRBV4-3,-,TRBJ2-5,CASSQDRGETQYF,TGCGCCAGCAGCCAAGATCGCGGGGAGACCCAGTACTTC
once,TRBV2,TRBD1,TRBJ1-1,CARSGQGNTEAFF,TGTGCCAGATCGGGACAGGGGAACACTGAAGCTTTCTTT
-,TRBV7-9,-,TRBJ1-6,CASSLTGGAYNSPLHF,TGTGCCAGCAGCTTGACCGGGGGAGCCTATAATTCACCCCTCCACTTT
once,TRBV29-1,TRBD1,TRBJ2-1,CSSRDRGTYNEQFF,TGCAGCTCCCGGGACAGGGGGACCTACAATGAGCAGTTCTTC
-,TRBV9,-,TRBJ2-5,CASSVGGGTETQYF,TGTGCCAGCAGCGTAGGAGGAGGGACGGAGACCCAGTACTTC
few,TRBV14,TRBD1,TRBJ1-1,CASSQDNGNRGNTEAFF,TGTGCCAGCAGCCAAGATAATGGGAACAGGGGGAACACTGAAGCTTTCTTT
-,TRBV30,-,TRBJ1-5,CAWNRELNQPQHF,TGTGCCTGGAACCGGGAATTAAATCAGCCCCAGCATTTT
-,TRBV19,-,TRBJ1-5,CASSVQDSNQPQHF,TGTGCCAGTAGCGTTCAGGATAGCAATCAGCCCCAGCATTTT
-,TRBV5-3,-,TRBJ2-1,CARSLGLENNEQFF,TGTGCCAGAAGCTTGGGTTTGGAGAACAATGAGCAGTTCTTC
-,TRBV10-2,TRBD1,TRBJ2-5,CASSGMGTGVSRETQYF,TGCGCCAGCAGTGGAATGGGGACAGGGGTGTCCCGGGAGACCCAGTACTTC
few,TRBV6-6,-,TRBJ1-2,CASSRENYGYTF,TGTGCCAGCAGCCGAGAAAACTATGGCTACACCTTC
few,TRBV7-6,TRBD1,TRBJ2-5,CASSLASGTGGFSQYF,TGTGCCAGCAGCTTAGCGTCTGGGACAGGGGGTTTCTCCCAGTACTTC
once,TRBV7-9,-,TRBJ2-1,CASSQPDSSSYNEQFF,TGTGCCAGCAGCCAGCCCGACTCGAGCTCCTACAATGAGCAGTTCTTC
few,TRBV6-6,TRBD2,TRBJ2-1,CASGTSESNEQFF,TGTGCCAGCGGGACTAGCGAAAGCAATGAGCAGTTCTTC
-,TRBV4-1,-,TRBJ1-1,CASSRVDRYEAFF,TGCGCCAGCAGCCGAGTCGACAGGTATGAAGCTTTCTTT
-,TRBV6-5,TRBD2,TRBJ2-7,CASSSLAGYEQYF,TGTGCCAGCAGTAGCCTAGCGGGGTACGAGCAGTACTTC
few,TRBV5-6,TRBD2,TRBJ2-7,CASSSGGASYEQYF,TGTGCCAGCAGCTCGGGGGGGGCCTCCTACGAGCAGTACTTC
-,TRBV7-3,TRBD1,TRBJ1-6,CASSFRDRNSPLHF,TGTGCCAGCAGCTTCCGGGACAGGAATTCACCCCTCCACTTT
-,TRBV18,-,TRBJ2-1,CASSQQTSRSSYNEQFF,TGTGCCAGCTCGCAGCAAACTAGCCGGAGCTCCTACAATGAGCAGTTCTTC
-,TRBV6-5,-,TRBJ1-2,CASSYDALRGYGYTF,TGTGCCAGCAGTTACGATGCACTGAGAGGCTATGGCTACACCTTC
-,TRBV4-1,TRBD1,TRBJ1-4,CASSPWDSGKLFF,TGCGCCAGCAGCCCCTGGGACAGCGGAAAACTGTTTTTT
-,TRBV5-4,TRBD1,TRBJ2-2,CACGTGYTGELFF,TGTGCCTGCGGGACAGGATACACCGGGGAGCTGTTTTTT
-,TRBV7-8,TRBD1,TRBJ1-2,CASSPTPWTGSYGYTF,TGTGCCAGCAGCCCAACCCCTTGGACAGGTAGCTATGGCTACACCTTC
-,TRBV30,-,TRBJ1-6,CAWKRLTGQKRVYNSPLHF,TGTGCCTGGAAGCGTTTGACTGGACAAAAAAGGGTTTATAATTCACCCCTCCACTTT
-,TRBV5-1,-,TRBJ1-1,CASSLADEAGNTEAFF,TGCGCCAGCAGCTTGGCGGATGAGGCCGGGAACACTGAAGCTTTCTTT
-,TRBV5-6,-,TRBJ2-1,CASSLGVSNEQFF,TGTGCCAGCAGCTTGGGAGTCTCCAATGAGCAGTTCTTC
few,TRBV4-1,TRBD1,TRBJ1-6,CASSHQGQGNSPLHF,TGCGCCAGCAGCCATCAGGGACAGGGGAACTCACCCCTCCACTTT
-,TRBV2,TRBD2,TRBJ2-3,CASSIHGLAGTTDTQYF,TGTGCCAGCAGTATCCACGGACTAGCGGGTACCACAGATACGCAGTATTTT
-,TRBV30,-,TRBJ1-4,CAWREFSGATNEKLFF,TGTGCCTGGAGGGAATTTTCGGGAGCAACTAATGAAAAACTGTTTTTT
-,TRBV5-8,-,TRBJ2-7,CASSLRANYEQYF,TGTGCCAGCAGCTTGCGAGCTAACTACGAGCAGTACTTC
-,TRBV5-1,-,TRBJ1-1,CASSLGYSSETEAFF,TGCGCCAGCAGCTTGGGGTACTCAAGCGAGACTGAAGCTTTCTTT
-,TRBV30,-,TRBJ1-4,CAWSVTQGVTKLFF,TGTGCCTGGAGTGTGACACAGGGTGTTACAAAACTGTTTTTT
once,TRBV4-2,TRBD1,TRBJ2-7,CASRQGDRGNGEQYF,TGTGCCAGTAGACAGGGGGACAGGGGCAATGGGGAGCAGTACTTC
once,TRBV7-9,-,TRBJ1-2,CASSLALGDGYTF,TGTGCCAGCAGCTTAGCGCTCGGGGATGGCTACACCTTC
-,TRBV10-1,-,TRBJ2-3,CASSDGWGLSTDTQYF,TGCGCCAGCAGTGACGGTTGGGGACTTAGCACAGATACGCAGTATTTT
-,TRBV5-4,-,TRBJ1-4,CASSLGLNEKLFF,TGTGCCAGCAGCCTAGGACTGAATGAAAAACTGTTTTTT
-,TRBV5-4,TRBD2,TRBJ2-3,CASGTGLAGGSSTDTQYF,TGTGCCAGCGGAACTGGACTAGCGGGGGGATCTAGCACAGATACGCAGTATTTT
-,TRBV5-1,-,TRBJ1-2,CASSLAQGYGYTF,TGCGCCAGCAGCTTGGCGCAGGGCTATGGCTACACCTTC
-,TRBV15,-,TRBJ1-4,CATSRAPNEKLFF,TGTGCCACCAGCAGGGCCCCTAATGAAAAACTGTTTTTT
-,TRBV9,-,TRBJ2-3,CASSPSGAADTQYF,TGTGCCAGCAGCCCCTCAGGGGCCGCAGATACGCAGTATTTT
-,TRBV7-9,TRBD2,TRBJ2-1,CASSPSGAPTFNEQFF,TGTGCCAGCAGCCCCAGCGGGGCCCCGACCTTCAATGAGCAGTTCTTC
-,TRBV30,-,TRBJ2-3,CAWSVQGADTQYF,TGTGCCTGGAGTGTACAGGGCGCAGATACGCAGTATTTT
few,TRBV5-4,TRBD2,TRBJ2-5,CASSLRLAGEETQYF,TGTGCCAGCAGCTTGAGGCTAGCGGGGGAAGAGACCCAGTACTTC
few,TRBV6-1,-,TRBJ2-7,CASRRGQSYEQYF,TGTGCCAGCAGGAGAGGACAGTCCTACGAGCAGTACTTC
-,TRBV5-6,TRBD1,TRBJ1-2,CASSLAQGAYYGYTF,TGTGCCAGCAGCTTGGCCCAGGGGGCGTACTATGGCTACACCTTC
-,TRBV19,TRBD1,TRBJ2-2,CASSRRTGTGGELFF,TGTGCCAGTAGTCGTAGGACAGGGACCGGCGGGGAGCTGTTTTTT
once,TRBV5-6,TRBD1,TRBJ2-1,CASSLGTGQFF,TGTGCCAGCAGCCTCGGGACAGGACAGTTCTTC
-,TRBV6-6,TRBD2,TRBJ2-5,CASTAGRAGETQYF,TGTGCCAGCACGGCAGGGAGGGCGGGTGAGACCCAGTACTTC
-,TRBV10-3,TRBD1,TRBJ1-5,CATGQGGSNQPQHF,TGTGCCACCGGACAGGGTGGGAGCAATCAGCCCCAGCATTTT
-,TRBV27,TRBD2,TRBJ2-7,CASSIKRTSDSYEQYF,TGTGCCAGCAGCATCAAAAGGACTAGCGACTCCTACGAGCAGTACTTC